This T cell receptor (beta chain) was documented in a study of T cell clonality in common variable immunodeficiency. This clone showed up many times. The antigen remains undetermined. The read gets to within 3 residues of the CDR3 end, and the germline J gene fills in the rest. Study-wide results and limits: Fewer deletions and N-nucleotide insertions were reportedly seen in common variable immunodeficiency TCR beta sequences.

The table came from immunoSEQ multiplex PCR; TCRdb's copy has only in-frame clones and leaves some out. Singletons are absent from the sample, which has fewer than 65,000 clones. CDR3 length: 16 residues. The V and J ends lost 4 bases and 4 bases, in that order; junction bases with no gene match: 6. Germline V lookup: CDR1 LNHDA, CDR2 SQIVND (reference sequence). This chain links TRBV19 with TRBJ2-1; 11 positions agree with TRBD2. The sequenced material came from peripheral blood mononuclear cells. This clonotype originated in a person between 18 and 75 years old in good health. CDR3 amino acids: CASSSLAGGGYNEQFF. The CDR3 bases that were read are TGTGCCAGTAGTAGCCTAGCGGGGGGAGGGTACAATGAG. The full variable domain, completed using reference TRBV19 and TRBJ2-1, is DGGITQSPKYLFRKEGQNVTLSCEQNLNHDAMYWYRQDPGQGLRLIYYSQIVNDFQKGDIAEGYSVSREKKESFPLTVTSAQKNPTAFYLCASSSLAGGGYNEQFFGPGTRLTVL.